These 4 T cell receptor beta chains were sequenced from one sample in a study of beta chain features in type 1 diabetes (dated by TCRdb to 2017 to 2018). The receptor library was made with the immunoSEQ multiplex PCR assay. The High Capacity cDNA Reverse Transcription Kit was used to reverse transcribe all of the isolated RNA, meaning that expressed TCRB transcripts were what got sequenced. The table was pulled from immuneACCESS by TCRdb, which kept in-frame rearrangements only. Such tables lose some clones; where checked, under half of the loss comes from unresolved V genes, and the rest has no known cause. The sample records under 300,000 clones, less than 35% of which are singletons. Approximately 4% of the sample comes from the top ten. The specimen sequenced was central memory CD4+ T cells from blood. The receptor set was obtained from a young man in good health.

This clone was seen ten or more times. The chain combines TRBV29-1 with TRBJ2-3, with TRBD1 matching 9 bases. Germline trimming cut 7 bases from V and 14 bases from J; bases unmatched to any gene: 13. The CDR3 sequence is 12 residues long. Germline V gene data show CDR1 as SQVTM and CDR2 as ANQGSEA. The CDR3 is CSATRSGTGRYF. CDR3 sequence (DNA): TGCAGCGCAACACGGTCCGGGACAGGGAGGTATTTT.

The chain recombines TRBV29-1 with TRBJ1-1; maybe TRBD1 (6 bases). The CDR3 loop spans 13 amino acids. Germline-derived CDR1 and CDR2 are SQVTM and ANQGSEA. V was cut by 6 bases and J by 5 bases, with 16 bases left in between. The DNA for the CDR3 is TGCAGCGTCGCAACGGAGGGGGGTACTGAAGCTTTCTTT. It translates to CSVATEGGTEAFF. Looking up the rest from reference TRBV29-1 and TRBJ1-1 gives the full variable domain: SAVISQKPSRDICQRGTSLTIQCQVDSQVTMMFWYRQQPGQSLTLIATANQGSEATYESGFVIDKFPISRPNLTFSTLTVSNMSPEDSSIYLCSVATEGGTEAFFGQGTRLTVV.

The chain has TRBV7-8 and TRBJ2-1, with TRBD2 as a possible D gene (6 bases). CDR3 length equals 15 residues. Trimming stripped 5 bases from V and 8 bases from J, with 19 bases between. Germline V gene lookup returns CDR1 SGHVS and CDR2 FQNEAQ. The CDR3: CASSPLAPLGDEQFF. The CDR3 DNA follows: TGTGCCAGCAGCCCCCTAGCGCCCCTAGGCGATGAGCAGTTCTTC. Variable domain in full (rest from reference TRBV7-8 and TRBJ2-1): GAGVSQSPRYKVAKRGQDVALRCDPISGHVSLFWYQQALGQGPEFLTYFQNEAQLDKSGLPSDRFFAERPEGSVSTLKIQRTQQEDSAVYLCASSPLAPLGDEQFFGPGTRLTVL.

J is TRBJ2-7 and V is TRBV9; weak D call: TRBD2 (5 bases). Trimming pared 0 bases from V and 2 bases from J, leaving 9 bases between. The germline V gene has CDR1 SGDLS and CDR2 YYNGEE. There are 14 residues in the CDR3. The CDR3 reads CASSVDEGAYEQYF. The CDR3 bases are TGTGCCAGCAGCGTAGACGAGGGAGCCTACGAGCAGTACTTC.